A single sample is the source of the 23 T cell receptor beta chains below, sequenced in a study of T cell changes during pregnancy in multiple sclerosis. The method was immunoSEQ multiplex PCR; TCRdb's version includes in-frame clones alone and lacks a portion of them. The sample includes about 120,000 clones, around 93% of them seen just once. The sequencing used peripheral blood, collected before pregnancy. The receptor set was obtained from a female donor with multiple sclerosis, enrolled in a pregnancy study.

The chain recombines TRBV2 with TRBJ1-5; D is ambiguous. This CDR3 spans 16 amino acids. Germline values: CDR1 SNHLY, CDR2 FYNNEI. The V and J ends lost 4 bases and 5 bases respectively, with 18 bases between them. The CDR3 DNA is TGTGCCAGCAGTGTTAAGGACGGGAGGAAGGATCAGCCCCAGCATTTT. Protein product: CASSVKDGRKDQPQHF.

The gene calls are TRBV16 and TRBJ2-6; D not certain. Germline V gene lookup returns CDR1 KGHSY and CDR2 FQNENV. V dropped 0 bases and J dropped 0 bases, with 3 bases sitting between them. This CDR3 has 15 residues. CDR3 amino acids: CASSQSSSGANVLTF. CDR3 nucleotides: TGTGCCAGCAGCCAATCGAGCTCTGGGGCCAACGTCCTGACTTTC.

The J gene is TRBJ2-2, the V gene TRBV5-1; 11 bases fit TRBD2. This CDR3 spans 16 amino acids. CDR1 and CDR2 (germline): SGHRS, YFSETQ. The ends lost 4 bases at V and 9 bases at J; junction bases unmatched: 11. The CDR3 spells CASSDLAGGFGRELFF. The CDR3 nucleotides are TGCGCCAGCAGCGACTTAGCGGGAGGGTTTGGCCGGGAGCTGTTTTTT.

J is TRBJ2-5 and V is TRBV28, with a possible D match to TRBD1 (5 bases). There are 14 residues in the CDR3. Germline V gene lookup returns CDR1 MDHEN and CDR2 SYDVKM. Between the trimmed V and J ends, which lost 9 bases and 5 bases, there was a span of 19 bases. For the CDR3, the DNA is TGTGCCAGTTCTTTAAAGGGGTTTGTGGAGACCCAGTACTTC. Translation: CASSLKGFVETQYF. Full variable domain (remainder filled in from reference TRBV28 and TRBJ2-5): DVKVTQSSRYLVKRTGEKVFLECVQDMDHENMFWYRQDPGLGLRLIYFSYDVKMKEKGDIPEGYSVSREKKERFSLILESASTNQTSMYLCASSLKGFVETQYFGPGTRLLVL.

V gene TRBV6-5 combines with J gene TRBJ2-1; a possible D gene is TRBD2 (5 bases). V was pared by 2 bases and J by 6 bases, with 17 bases between. The CDR3 has 16 residues. CDR1 is MNHEY and CDR2 is SVGAGI in the germline V gene. CDR3 in amino acids: CASSYTGLSVSNEQFF. CDR3 bases: TGTGCCAGCAGTTACACCGGACTTTCCGTATCCAATGAGCAGTTCTTC.

V is TRBV11-2 and J is TRBJ2-7, with 12 nucleotides matching TRBD1. Trimming at V came to 3 bases and at J to 4 bases, leaving 10 bases not matched to a gene. The length of the CDR3 is 17 residues. Germline assignment: CDR1 SGHAT and CDR2 FQNNGV. The CDR3 loop is CASSFSAWDRGLYEQYF. CDR3 nucleotide sequence: TGTGCCAGCAGCTTCTCGGCGTGGGACAGGGGGCTATACGAGCAGTACTTC. Full variable domain (outside the CDR3, taken from reference TRBV11-2 and TRBJ2-7): EAGVAQSPRYKIIEKRQSVAFWCNPISGHATLYWYQQILGQGPKLLIQFQNNGVVDDSQLPKDRFSAERLKGVDSTLKIQPAKLEDSAVYLCASSFSAWDRGLYEQYFGPGTRLTVT.

This clone appeared once. The chain employs TRBV14 and TRBJ1-5; tentatively, D is TRBD1 (6 bases). Trimming took 3 bases from V and 4 from J, leaving 13 bases between them. From germline, CDR1 is SGHDN and CDR2 FVKESK. The CDR3 covers 15 residues. This chain's CDR3 is CASSHGGGHNQPQHF. In DNA, the CDR3 is TGTGCCAGCAGCCATGGGGGGGGACATAATCAGCCCCAGCATTTT.

The V and J genes are TRBV30 and TRBJ2-7, with 13 bases matching TRBD2. There are 14 residues in the CDR3. The J segment lost 4 bases and the V segment lost 4 bases, leaving 4 bases of the junction unmatched. CDR1 and CDR2 from the germline V gene are GTSNPN and SVGIG (reference sequence). The CDR3 is CAWKGTSGAYEQYF. The CDR3 DNA sequence: TGTGCCTGGAAGGGGACTAGCGGGGCGTACGAGCAGTACTTC.

This clone has only a few counts. This chain joins TRBV15 and TRBJ1-4; TRBD1 agrees at 7 bases. CDR1 and CDR2 from the germline V gene are LNHNV and YYDKDF (reference sequence). With 5 bases clipped from V and 2 bases from J, the junction kept 8 bases outside the gene matches. This CDR3 comprises 16 residues. This chain's CDR3 is CATSGPPGQTNEKLFF. The CDR3 nucleotides read TGTGCCACCAGCGGACCGCCGGGACAGACTAATGAAAAACTGTTTTTT.

Only one count was recorded for this clone. The rearrangement joins TRBV5-1 to TRBJ2-1, with TRBD2 identical over 10 bases. CDR1 is SGHRS and CDR2 is YFSETQ in the germline V gene. V lost 4 bases and J lost 10; bases outside the gene matches: 20. The CDR3 spans 18 residues. The CDR3 DNA follows: TGCGCCAGCAGCGCCGGCCGGGGGAGCGGGGGGGCCCCAAGGGAGCAGTTCTTC. It codes for CASSAGRGSGGAPREQFF. The entire variable domain, with the rest obtained from reference TRBV5-1 and TRBJ2-1, is as follows: KAGVTQTPRYLIKTRGQQVTLSCSPISGHRSVSWYQQTPGQGLQFLFEYFSETQRNKGNFPGRFSGRQFSNSRSEMNVSTLELGDSALYLCASSAGRGSGGAPREQFFGPGTRLTVL.

The chain links TRBV27 to TRBJ1-2, with D unresolved. Looked up from germline, CDR1 is MNHEY and CDR2 is SMNVEV (reference sequence). The CDR3 has 13 amino acids. V lost 5 bases, J lost 5 bases, and 12 bases lay in between. In DNA, the CDR3 is TGTGCCAGCAGTCCGGACTTTTTTTATGGCTACACCTTC. Translation: CASSPDFFYGYTF.

The chain has TRBV29-1 and TRBJ2-1, with TRBD2 as a possible D gene (5 bases). Germline lookup yields CDR1 SQVTM and CDR2 ANQGSEA. There are 13 residues in the CDR3. The germline V and J ends were trimmed by 7 bases and 2 bases, with 12 bases remaining between them. The CDR3 is CSAIAGAYNEQFF. The CDR3, as DNA: TGCAGCGCCATCGCGGGCGCCTACAATGAGCAGTTCTTC.

V gene TRBV5-1 combines with J gene TRBJ1-2, with 8 positions matching TRBD1. V shed 1 base and J 0 bases; nucleotides not matched to a gene: 8. Germline assignment: CDR1 SGHRS and CDR2 YFSETQ. The CDR3 runs 17 residues. CDR3 in DNA: TGCGCCAGCAGCTTGAGGGCAGGGGGCCTTTCTAACTATGGCTACACCTTC. It encodes CASSLRAGGLSNYGYTF.

This clone is a singleton in its sample. The J gene is TRBJ1-3, the V gene TRBV6-5; D uncertain. Trimming removed 4 bases from V and 1 base from J, with 8 bases in between. This CDR3 region has 14 residues. CDR1 is MNHEY and CDR2 is SVGAGI in the germline V gene. This chain's CDR3 is CASSFGRSGNTIYF. The CDR3 bases are TGTGCCAGCAGTTTTGGGAGATCTGGAAACACCATATATTTT.

CDR3 protein: CASRHDRGYGNTIYF. CDR3 in DNA: TGCGCCAGCAGACACGACAGGGGATACGGAAACACCATATATTTT. V and J are TRBV5-1 and TRBJ1-3, with TRBD1 identical over 8 bases. The CDR3 totals 15 residues. The germline V gene has CDR1 SGHRS and CDR2 YFSETQ. V shed 5 bases and J 4 bases; nucleotides not matched to a gene: 8.

The chain joins TRBV5-4 to TRBJ2-3; 8 nucleotides align to TRBD2. V was clipped by 2 bases and J by 6 bases; unmatched bases: 5. The CDR3 covers 14 residues. The germline CDR1 and CDR2 sequences are SGHNT and YYREEE (reference sequence). The CDR3 bases are TGTGCCAGCAGCTTCACGGGAGGGCCCGATACGCAGTATTTT. It yields the protein CASSFTGGPDTQYF.

This chain joins TRBV2 and TRBJ2-7; D is possibly TRBD2 (5 bases). V lost 6 bases to trimming and J lost 5 bases, with 14 bases between them. This CDR3 is 13 amino acids long. Per the germline V gene, CDR1 is SNHLY and CDR2 is FYNNEI. The CDR3 is CASRRPGLNEQYF. The CDR3 DNA reads as TGTGCCAGCAGGCGGCCGGGATTGAACGAGCAGTACTTC.

The rearrangement joins TRBV5-4 to TRBJ2-3, with TRBD2 matching 7 bases. The V gene's germline CDR1 is SGHNT and CDR2 YYREEE (reference sequence). The CDR3 has 17 residues. The ends lost 3 bases at V and 0 bases at J; junction bases unmatched: 10. This CDR3 is CASSSASGGRSTDTQYF. The CDR3 DNA reads TGTGCCAGCAGCTCCGCTTCCGGCGGGAGAAGCACAGATACGCAGTATTTT.

V and J are TRBV4-1 and TRBJ2-5; D is ambiguous. The CDR3 loop spans 14 amino acids. Germline loops: CDR1 MGHRA, CDR2 YSYEKL. The V end was cut by 1 base, the J end by 2 bases, with 8 bases between. The CDR3 loop reads CASSQVSGQETQYF. CDR3 bases: TGCGCCAGCAGCCAAGTCTCAGGTCAAGAGACCCAGTACTTC.

V gene TRBV30 combines with J gene TRBJ2-6; 10 bases fit TRBD1. Losses at the gene ends were 2 bases for V and 0 bases for J; bases not matched to a gene: 1. The CDR3 length is 16 residues. CDR1 and CDR2 from the germline V gene are GTSNPN and SVGIG (reference sequence). The CDR3 bases are TGTGCCTGGAGTAGGACAGGGGGCTCTGGGGCCAACGTCCTGACTTTC. Protein product: CAWSRTGGSGANVLTF.

The chain couples TRBV13 to TRBJ1-1, with 10 bases that match TRBD1. Germline V gene lookup returns CDR1 PRHDT and CDR2 FYEKMQ (reference sequence). The CDR3 loop spans 15 amino acids. V gave up 1 base and J gave up 7 bases; unmatched junction bases: 6. CDR3 nucleotide sequence: TGTGCCAGCAGCTTAGAGGGACAGGGGTTCGTTGAAGCTTTCTTT. It yields the protein CASSLEGQGFVEAFF. Using reference TRBV13 and TRBJ1-1 for the parts outside the CDR3, the full variable domain is AAGVIQSPRHLIKEKRETATLKCYPIPRHDTVYWYQQGPGQDPQFLISFYEKMQSDKGSIPDRFSAQQFSDYHSELNMSSLELGDSALYFCASSLEGQGFVEAFFGQGTRLTVV.

The chain recombines TRBV14 with TRBJ2-1; 7 bases line up with TRBD2. The CDR3 runs to 16 residues. Germline lookup yields CDR1 SGHDN and CDR2 FVKESK. J gave up 9 bases and V 0 bases, and 11 bases lay outside the gene matches. As DNA, the CDR3 is TGTGCCAGCAGCCAAGATATAACTAGCGAATATTCTGAGCAGTTCTTC. Translating it yields CASSQDITSEYSEQFF.

The J gene is TRBJ2-1, the V gene TRBV6-6; 7 positions match TRBD1. CDR3 length: 16 amino acids. After removal of 2 bases from V and 10 bases from J, the junction contained 14 bases not matched to a gene. Germline V gene lookup returns CDR1 MNHNY and CDR2 SVGAGI (reference sequence). For the CDR3, the DNA is TGTGCCAGCAGTTACCGCCGGGACAGCCTAGTCAAGGAGCAGTTCTTC. Amino acids: CASSYRRDSLVKEQFF.